The 10 T cell receptor beta chains below all came from one sample that was sequenced in a study of control samples from healthy donors and cancer patients. Assay used: immunoSEQ multiplex PCR; TCRdb lists only in-frame clones, some missing. The data contain approximately 100,000 clones, 86% of them singletons. The source material was blood. Receptors were obtained from a man aged 30 to 45 in good health.

The chain combines TRBV19 with TRBJ1-4, with 11 positions matching TRBD1. Looked up from germline, CDR1 is LNHDA and CDR2 is SQIVND (reference sequence). Germline trimming cut 4 bases from V and 5 bases from J; bases unmatched to any gene: 6. The CDR3 runs to 16 residues. The CDR3 sequence is CASSTGDRGKNEKLFF. For the CDR3, the DNA is TGTGCCAGTAGTACAGGGGACAGGGGGAAGAATGAAAAACTGTTTTTT.

This rearrangement joins TRBV5-6 to TRBJ2-1; D gene uncertain. V lost 2 bases to trimming and J lost 1 base, with 16 bases between them. The CDR3 extends over 17 amino acids. Germline loops: CDR1 SGHDT, CDR2 YYEEEE. In DNA form, the CDR3 reads TGTGCCAGCAGCTTAGGGTCCCTCCAAGGGTCCTACAATGAGCAGTTCTTC. It translates to CASSLGSLQGSYNEQFF.

The rearrangement links TRBV5-1 to TRBJ1-4, with TRBD1 matching over 7 bases. The CDR3 covers 16 residues. Germline V CDR1 and CDR2: SGHRS, YFSETQ. Losses at the gene ends were 0 bases for V and 4 bases for J; bases not matched to a gene: 6. CDR3 sequence: CASSLAGTDNNEKLFF. DNA of the CDR3: TGCGCCAGCAGCTTGGCCGGGACAGACAATAATGAAAAACTGTTTTTT.

The chain couples TRBV4-2 to TRBJ2-2, with TRBD2 identical over 10 bases. The length of the CDR3 is 16 residues. J was trimmed by 4 bases and V by 4 bases; bases with no gene match: 6. The V gene's germline CDR1 is LGHNA and CDR2 YNFKEQ. The CDR3 coding sequence is TGTGCCAGCAGCCCCCGGACTAGCGGACTCACCGGGGAGCTGTTTTTT. Translation gives CASSPRTSGLTGELFF.

The chain couples TRBV24-1 to TRBJ2-7; the D gene could be TRBD1 or TRBD2 (6 bases each). Trimming took off 1 base at V and 0 bases at J, with 21 bases between the two ends. CDR1 KGHDR and CDR2 SFDVKD come from the germline V gene. The CDR3 consists of 19 residues. Here the CDR3 DNA reads TGTGCCACCAGTGATTTTGCCGGGGGCGGGTCGGCGGACTCCTACGAGCAGTACGTC. Its translation: CATSDFAGGGSADSYEQYV.

Points on this clone: This sample also contains other DNA sequences that code for the same CDR3. The chain employs TRBV10-2 and TRBJ1-6; the D gene is possibly TRBD1 (5 bases). Trimming removed 6 bases from V and 7 bases from J, with 13 bases in between. The CDR3 has 14 amino acids. The germline V gene encodes CDR1 WSHSY and CDR2 SAAADI. CDR3 bases: TGCGCCAGCAGCGAAGAGGGGAGGAATTCACCCCTCCACTTT. Its protein product is CASSEEGRNSPLHF.

This chain connects TRBV7-9 to TRBJ2-1; 11 nucleotides match TRBD1. V shed 5 bases and J 8 bases; nucleotides not matched to a gene: 5. The germline CDR1 and CDR2 sequences are SEHNR and FQNEAQ (reference sequence). The CDR3 loop spans 14 amino acids. CDR3 in DNA: TGTGCCAGCAGCCGGACAGGGGGCAGGGATGAGCAGTTCTTC. Protein sequence: CASSRTGGRDEQFF. The variable domain in full, completed from reference TRBV7-9 and TRBJ2-1, reads DTGVSQNPRHKITKRGQNVTFRCDPISEHNRLYWYRQTLGQGPEFLTYFQNEAQLEKSRLLSDRFSAERPKGSFSTLEIQRTEQGDSAMYLCASSRTGGRDEQFFGPGTRLTVL.

The chain carries TRBV19 and TRBJ1-2; no clear D gene. The V and J ends lost 7 bases and 2 bases respectively, with 20 bases between them. Looked up from germline, CDR1 is LNHDA and CDR2 is SQIVND (reference sequence). This CDR3 spans 16 amino acids. The CDR3 coding sequence is TGTGCCAGTACCAAGCGATCCAGGACTCCCAACTATGGCTACACCTTC. This sequence encodes CASTKRSRTPNYGYTF.

The chain links TRBV30 to TRBJ2-5; weak D call: TRBD1 (5 bases). Trimming removed 4 bases from V and 2 bases from J, with 11 bases in between. The CDR3 is 13 amino acids. Germline values: CDR1 GTSNPN, CDR2 SVGIG (reference sequence). The DNA of the CDR3 is TGTGCCTGGATGCGACAGCAACAAGAGACCCAGTACTTC. This sequence encodes CAWMRQQQETQYF.

J is TRBJ2-1 and V is TRBV5-4, with 10 bases lining up with TRBD1. Trimming at V came to 1 base and at J to 4 bases, leaving 5 bases not matched to a gene. This CDR3 contains 16 residues. Germline values: CDR1 SGHNT, CDR2 YYREEE (reference sequence). CDR3 loop: CASSLTRTGGYNEQFF. In DNA, the CDR3 is TGTGCCAGCAGCTTGACACGGACAGGGGGATACAATGAGCAGTTCTTC.